The 10 T cell receptor beta chains below were found in one sample sequenced in a study of beta chain features in type 1 diabetes. Findings and caveats of the study: All four CD4+ subsets from Type 1 diabetes patients carried moderately but significantly shorter TCRB CDR3s.

Antigens for these TCRs are unknown. Expressed TCRB transcripts got sequenced, as all isolated RNA was reverse transcribed. Generated by immunoSEQ multiplex PCR, the TCRdb table keeps only in-frame clones and is missing some. The sample includes 95,000 to 150,000 clones, approximately 15% of them seen just once. The sequenced material came from central memory CD4+ T cells from blood. These receptors were obtained from a young man with type 1 diabetes.

This clone was seen a handful of times. The chain links TRBV21-1 to TRBJ1-5. TRBV21-1 is listed as a pseudogene. The CDR3 is 11 amino acids. The CDR3 nucleotides read TGTGCCAGCAGCAGGGGTCAGCCCCAGCATTTT. It codes for CASSRGQPQHF.

The chain carries TRBV28 and TRBJ1-1; D is unclear. This CDR3 has 14 residues. Per germline, CDR1 MDHEN and CDR2 SYDVKM. Trimming shortened V by 3 bases and J by 6 bases, and 14 bases separated the two germline ends. The CDR3 DNA reads as TGTGCCAGCAGTTTTCCCACGAGGAGCGCTGAAGCTTTCTTT. It codes for CASSFPTRSAEAFF.

This chain joins TRBV29-1 and TRBJ2-1; 9 positions agree with TRBD2. With 6 bases clipped from V and 2 bases from J, the junction kept 2 bases outside the gene matches. The V gene's germline CDR1 is SQVTM and CDR2 ANQGSEA. There are 13 residues in the CDR3. The DNA of the CDR3 is TGCAGCGTAGCGGGAGGTACCTACAATGAGCAGTTCTTC. Translating gives CSVAGGTYNEQFF.

This chain joins TRBV6-6 and TRBJ2-1; D might be TRBD2 (5 bases). The CDR3 runs to 12 residues. In germline, CDR1 is MNHNY, CDR2 SVGAGI (reference sequence). V dropped 6 bases and J dropped 7 bases, with 10 bases sitting between them. The CDR3 coding sequence is TGTGCCAGCAGCACTCGGGGTAATGAGCAGTTCTTC. Encoded protein: CASSTRGNEQFF.

As for this clone: At one boundary the junction diverges from the germline segment, which might be a read error. This chain links TRBV7-7 with TRBJ2-3; D is uncertain. CDR3 length: 15 residues. Germline V gene sequence: CDR1 SSHAT, CDR2 FNYEAQ (reference sequence). The CDR3: CASSLGGIGTDTQYF. CDR3 in DNA: TGTGCTAGCAGCTTAGGTGGTATCGGCACAGATACGCAGTATTTT.

The CDR3 sequence is CASSRDRTYEQYF. CDR3 nucleotide sequence: TGTGCCAGTAGTCGTGACAGGACCTACGAGCAGTACTTC. This chain links TRBV19 with TRBJ2-7, with D tentatively TRBD1 (6 bases). The germline CDR1 and CDR2 sequences are LNHDA and SQIVND (reference sequence). The ends were cut back, 5 bases at V and 2 bases at J, with 10 bases in the middle. The CDR3 is 13 residues long.

Regarding this clone: This likely stems from a read error, as it lies one base from a far larger clone. The gene calls are TRBV29-1 and TRBJ2-1; 9 bases fit TRBD1. The CDR3 loop spans 15 amino acids. Germline-derived CDR1 and CDR2 are SQVTM and ANQGSEA. Trimming took 7 bases from V and 1 from J; bases not matched to a gene: 8. CDR3 DNA sequence: TGCAGCGGTGCGACAGGGGGTGGGTCCTACAATGAGCAGTTCTTC. It encodes CSGATGGGSYNEQFF.

This clone came up a few times. The chain carries TRBV5-1 and TRBJ2-4; the D call may be TRBD1 or TRBD2 (6 bases each). Trimming cost V 4 bases and J 8 bases, with 16 bases left between them. The CDR3 spans 14 residues. Per germline, CDR1 SGHRS and CDR2 YFSETQ. The CDR3 nucleotides are TGCGCCAGCAGCGTTACAGGGCCGGGGGACATTCAGTACTTC. It codes for CASSVTGPGDIQYF.

There are many counts of this clone. The genes are TRBV28 and TRBJ1-2; D call uncertain. Trimming stripped 4 bases from V and 8 bases from J, with 11 bases between. This CDR3 comprises 12 residues. Looked up from germline, CDR1 is MDHEN and CDR2 is SYDVKM. The CDR3 spells CASSSMPRGYTF. In DNA, the CDR3 is TGTGCCAGCAGTTCGATGCCGCGGGGCTACACCTTC.

V gene TRBV19 combines with J gene TRBJ1-5; TRBD1 matches at 7 bases. CDR1 LNHDA and CDR2 SQIVND come from the germline V gene (reference sequence). V was clipped by 7 bases and J by 5 bases; unmatched bases: 5. CDR3 length: 13 amino acids. Here the CDR3 DNA reads TGTGCCAGTACCCCGACAGGGTATCAGCCCCAGCATTTT. It yields the protein CASTPTGYQPQHF.